This TCR beta chain is drawn from a study of blood T cell repertoires in COVID-19. As for the study in general: Samples representing acute and convalescent COVID-19 were sourced from the United States, Italy and Spain. Sample material is recorded as cDNA or gDNA derived from T cells, B-cell-depleted T cells, or PBMCs.

Per the original data handling: Quantification of nucleated cells was approximated via reference gene primer amplification. Method: immunoSEQ multiplex PCR; TCRdb's copy keeps in-frame clones and lacks some. The DNA gave D and trimming, while V, J and clone size come from that table. The sample lists about 72,000 clones, 80% to 90% seen once, with approximately 10% in the top ten. Germline-derived CDR1 and CDR2 are KGHSH and LQKENI. After removal of 4 bases from V and 0 bases from J, the junction contained 11 bases not matched to a gene. The CDR3 extends over 17 amino acids. The rearrangement links TRBV18 to TRBJ2-5; 7 bases fit TRBD1. The TCR comes from a man between 70 and 80 years old with active or convalescent COVID-19. Sequenced input: peripheral blood. CDR3 DNA: TGTGCCAGCTCACTCCGACCTCTGACAGGGAACCAAGAGACCCAGTACTTC. This encodes CASSLRPLTGNQETQYF. Full variable domain (remainder filled in from reference TRBV18 and TRBJ2-5): NAGVMQNPRHLVRRRGQEARLRCSPMKGHSHVYWYRQLPEEGLKFMVYLQKENIIDESGMPKERFSAEFPKEGPSILRIQQVVRGDSAAYFCASSLRPLTGNQETQYFGPGTRLLVL.